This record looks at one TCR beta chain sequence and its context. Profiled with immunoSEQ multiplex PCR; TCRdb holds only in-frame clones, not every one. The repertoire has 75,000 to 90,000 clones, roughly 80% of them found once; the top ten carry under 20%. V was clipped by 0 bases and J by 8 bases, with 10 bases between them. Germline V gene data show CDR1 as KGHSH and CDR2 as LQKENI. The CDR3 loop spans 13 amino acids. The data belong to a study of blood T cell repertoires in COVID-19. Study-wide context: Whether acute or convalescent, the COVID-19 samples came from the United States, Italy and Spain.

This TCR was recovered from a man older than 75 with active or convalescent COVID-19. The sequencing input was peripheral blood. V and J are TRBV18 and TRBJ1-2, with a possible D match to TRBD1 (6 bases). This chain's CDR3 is CASSPPTGEGYTF. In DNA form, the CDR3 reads TGTGCCAGCTCACCACCGACAGGAGAGGGCTACACCTTC.